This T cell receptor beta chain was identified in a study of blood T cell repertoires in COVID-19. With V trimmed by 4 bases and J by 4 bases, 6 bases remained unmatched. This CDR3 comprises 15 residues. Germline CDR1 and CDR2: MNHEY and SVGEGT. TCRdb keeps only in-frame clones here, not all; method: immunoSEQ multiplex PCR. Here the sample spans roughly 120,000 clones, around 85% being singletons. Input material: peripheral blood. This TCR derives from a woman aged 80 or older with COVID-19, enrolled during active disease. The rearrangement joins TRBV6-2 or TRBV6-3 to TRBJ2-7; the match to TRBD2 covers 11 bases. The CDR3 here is CASSSPGLAVYEQYF. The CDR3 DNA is TGTGCCAGCAGTTCTCCGGGACTAGCGGTTTACGAGCAGTACTTC.